This TCR beta chain was recovered during a study of Tregs in tolerant kidney transplant recipients. Study conclusions and caveats: Biological reproducibility was not directly addressed in this study.

Clones were read by immunoSEQ multiplex PCR, and TCRdb kept only the in-frame ones, dropping some. The sample table sets out tens of thousands of clones. The germline gives CDR1 SEHNR, CDR2 FQNEAQ (reference sequence). V shed 3 bases and J 0 bases; nucleotides not matched to a gene: 2. The CDR3 runs 15 residues. With regard to this clone: Its antigen is undetermined. The read ends 3 residues shy of where the CDR3 ends; the end is completed using the germline J gene.

The specimen was CD8+ T cells from blood, collected before the transplant. This clonotype was obtained from a human donor who received a combined kidney and bone marrow transplant. V gene TRBV7-9 combines with J gene TRBJ2-7; 10 bases fit TRBD1. The CDR3 here is CASSFWTGGSYEQYF. The CDR3 DNA, read in part, is TGTGCCAGCAGCTTTTGGACAGGGGGCTCCTACGAG. Drawing the rest from reference TRBV7-9 and TRBJ2-7, the complete variable domain is DTGVSQNPRHKITKRGQNVTFRCDPISEHNRLYWYRQTLGQGPEFLTYFQNEAQLEKSRLLSDRFSAERPKGSFSTLEIQRTEQGDSAMYLCASSFWTGGSYEQYFGPGTRLTVT.